This T cell receptor (beta chain) is drawn from a study of blood T cell repertoires in COVID-19. Study-wide context: COVID-19 samples collected from the United States, Italy and Spain covered acute and convalescent phases. The cDNA or gDNA used as material had been derived from T cells, B-cell-depleted T cells, or PBMCs.

Original data processing: Researchers report that nucleated cell counts were estimated from reference gene primer amplification. Sequencing used immunoSEQ multiplex PCR; TCRdb keeps in-frame clones, though not all of them. Clonal size and the V and J genes are those of that table, whereas D and trimming came from the DNA. The sample holds a few hundred thousand clones, almost 90% seen once. The V gene lost 0 bases and the J gene lost 2 bases, with 5 bases spanning the gap. The length of the CDR3 is 14 residues. Per germline, CDR1 MNHEY and CDR2 SMNVEV (reference sequence). Followed over time, Seattle patients had been enrolled while infection was active. In regard to this clone: The sample holds other DNA sequences that translate to the same CDR3.

V and J are TRBV27 and TRBJ1-5; no definite D call. Material for sequencing was peripheral blood. The TCR sequence derives from a woman between 35 and 50 years old with COVID-19, enrolled during active disease. The CDR3 reads CASSLSRGNQPQHF. Here the CDR3 DNA reads TGTGCCAGCAGTTTATCGAGGGGCAATCAGCCCCAGCATTTT.